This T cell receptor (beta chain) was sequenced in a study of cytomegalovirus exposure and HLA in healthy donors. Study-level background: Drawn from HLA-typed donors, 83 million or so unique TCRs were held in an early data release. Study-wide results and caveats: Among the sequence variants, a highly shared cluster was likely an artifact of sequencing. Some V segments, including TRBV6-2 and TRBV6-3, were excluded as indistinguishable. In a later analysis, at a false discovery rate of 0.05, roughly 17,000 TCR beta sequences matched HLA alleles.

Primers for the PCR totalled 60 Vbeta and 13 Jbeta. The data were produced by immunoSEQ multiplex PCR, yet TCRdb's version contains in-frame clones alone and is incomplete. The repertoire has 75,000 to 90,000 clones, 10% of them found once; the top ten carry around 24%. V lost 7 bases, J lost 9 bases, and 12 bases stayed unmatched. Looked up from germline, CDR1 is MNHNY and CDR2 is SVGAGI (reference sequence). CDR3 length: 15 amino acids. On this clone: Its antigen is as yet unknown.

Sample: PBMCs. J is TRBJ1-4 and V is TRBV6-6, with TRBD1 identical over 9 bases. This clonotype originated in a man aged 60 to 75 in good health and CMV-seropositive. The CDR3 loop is CASTQKGTGIQKLFF. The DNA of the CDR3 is TGTGCCAGCACCCAGAAGGGGACAGGGATCCAAAAACTGTTTTTT.